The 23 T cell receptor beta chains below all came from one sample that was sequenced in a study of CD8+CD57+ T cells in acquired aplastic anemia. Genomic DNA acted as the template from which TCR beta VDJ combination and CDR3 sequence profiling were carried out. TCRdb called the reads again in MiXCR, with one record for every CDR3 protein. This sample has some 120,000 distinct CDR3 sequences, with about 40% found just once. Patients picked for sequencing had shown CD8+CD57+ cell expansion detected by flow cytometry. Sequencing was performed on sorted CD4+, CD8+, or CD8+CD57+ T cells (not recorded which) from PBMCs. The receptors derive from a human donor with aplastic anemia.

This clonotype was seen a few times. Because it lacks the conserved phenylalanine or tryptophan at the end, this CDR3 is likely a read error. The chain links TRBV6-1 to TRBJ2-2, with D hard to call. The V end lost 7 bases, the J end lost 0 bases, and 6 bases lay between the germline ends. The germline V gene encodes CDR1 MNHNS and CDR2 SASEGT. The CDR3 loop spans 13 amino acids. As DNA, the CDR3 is TGTGCCAGCACCCAGGCGAACACCGGGGAGCTGTTTTCT. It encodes CASTQANTGELFS.

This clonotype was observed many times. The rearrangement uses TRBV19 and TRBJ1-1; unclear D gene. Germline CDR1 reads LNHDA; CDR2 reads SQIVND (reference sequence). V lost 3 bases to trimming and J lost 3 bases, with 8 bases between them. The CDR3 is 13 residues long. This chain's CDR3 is CASSIDTDTEAFF. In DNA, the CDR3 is TGTGCCAGTAGTATCGACACAGACACTGAAGCTTTCTTT.

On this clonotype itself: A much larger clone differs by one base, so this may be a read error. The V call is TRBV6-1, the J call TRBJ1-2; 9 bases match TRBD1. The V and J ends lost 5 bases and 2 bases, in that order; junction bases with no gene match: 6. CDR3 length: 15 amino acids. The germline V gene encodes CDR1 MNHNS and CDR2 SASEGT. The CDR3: CASSPGTGQNYGYTF. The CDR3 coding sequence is TGTGCCAGCAGTCCGGGGACAGGGCAAAACTATGGCTACACCTTC.

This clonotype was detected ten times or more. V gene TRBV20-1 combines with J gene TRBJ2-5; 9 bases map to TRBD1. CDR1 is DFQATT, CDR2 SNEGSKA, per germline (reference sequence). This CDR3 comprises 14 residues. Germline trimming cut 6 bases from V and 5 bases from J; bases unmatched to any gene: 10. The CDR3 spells CSAADRGWGETQYF. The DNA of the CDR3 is TGCAGTGCAGCAGACAGGGGGTGGGGGGAGACCCAGTACTTC.

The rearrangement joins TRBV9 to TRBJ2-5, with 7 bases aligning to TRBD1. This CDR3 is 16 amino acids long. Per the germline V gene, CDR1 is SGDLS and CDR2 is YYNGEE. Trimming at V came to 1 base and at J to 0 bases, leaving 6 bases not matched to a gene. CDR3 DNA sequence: TGTGCCAGCAGCGTATTGGGACAGATGGACCAAGAGACCCAGTACTTC. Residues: CASSVLGQMDQETQYF.

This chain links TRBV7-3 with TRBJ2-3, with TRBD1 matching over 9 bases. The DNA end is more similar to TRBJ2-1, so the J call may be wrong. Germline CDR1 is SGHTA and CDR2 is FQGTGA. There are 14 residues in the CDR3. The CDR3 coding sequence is TGTGCCAGCAGCCCCGGACAGGGGTTTAATGAGCAGTTCTTC. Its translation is CASSPGQGFNEQFF.

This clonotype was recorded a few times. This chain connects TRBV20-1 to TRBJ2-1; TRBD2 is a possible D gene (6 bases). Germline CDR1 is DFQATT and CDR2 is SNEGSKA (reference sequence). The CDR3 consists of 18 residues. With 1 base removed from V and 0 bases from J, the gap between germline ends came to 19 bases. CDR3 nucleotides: TGCAGTGCTAGAGGGGCGACTAGTCCGGCTAGCTCCTACAATGAGCAGTTCTTC. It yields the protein CSARGATSPASSYNEQFF.

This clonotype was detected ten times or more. CDR3 in DNA: TGCGCCAGCAGGACAGGGGGGGCAACTAATGAAAAACTGTTTTTT. It is translated as CASRTGGATNEKLFF. The chain couples TRBV5-1 to TRBJ1-4, with 9 bases that match TRBD1. The CDR3 consists of 15 residues. The germline V gene has CDR1 SGHRS and CDR2 YFSETQ. V trimming: 5 bases; J trimming: 0 bases; junction bases outside the gene matches: 2.

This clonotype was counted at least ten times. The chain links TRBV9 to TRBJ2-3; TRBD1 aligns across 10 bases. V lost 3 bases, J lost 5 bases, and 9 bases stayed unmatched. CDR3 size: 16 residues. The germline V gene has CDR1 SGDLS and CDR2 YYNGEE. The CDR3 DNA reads TGTGCCAGCAGCGCCCGTCCCGGGACAGGGGAAGATACGCAGTATTTT. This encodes CASSARPGTGEDTQYF.

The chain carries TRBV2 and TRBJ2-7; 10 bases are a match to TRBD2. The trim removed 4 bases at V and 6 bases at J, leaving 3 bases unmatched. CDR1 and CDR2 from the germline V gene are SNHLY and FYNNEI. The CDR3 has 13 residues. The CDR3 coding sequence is TGTGCCAGCAGTGTGTCTAGCGGGAGCGAGCAGTACTTC. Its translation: CASSVSSGSEQYF.

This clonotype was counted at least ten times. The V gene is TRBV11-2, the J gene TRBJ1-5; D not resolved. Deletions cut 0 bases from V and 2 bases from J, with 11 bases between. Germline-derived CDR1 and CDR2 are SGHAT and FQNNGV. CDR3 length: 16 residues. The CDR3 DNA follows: TGTGCCAGCAGCTTAGACAGCTCTACCCGCAATCAGCCCCAGCATTTT. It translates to CASSLDSSTRNQPQHF.

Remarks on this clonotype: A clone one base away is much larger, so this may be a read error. The CDR3 DNA follows: TGTGCCAGCATTACAGGGGCTTTGCTCGTCTACACCTTC. Its protein product is CASITGALLVYTF. This sequence joins TRBV6-1 and TRBJ1-2; 7 bases align to TRBD1. The CDR3 runs 13 residues. V lost 7 bases, J lost 10 bases, and 12 bases stayed unmatched. Germline loops: CDR1 MNHNS, CDR2 SASEGT.

Written as DNA, the CDR3 is TGCAGCGTTGAGGTGGGTAAGGAGCCGCCTGAGCAGTTCTTC. This gives the protein CSVEVGKEPPEQFF. This chain connects TRBV29-1 to TRBJ2-1; D is undetermined. From germline, CDR1 is SQVTM and CDR2 ANQGSEA. Trimming pared 3 bases from V and 9 bases from J, leaving 18 bases between. CDR3 size: 14 residues.

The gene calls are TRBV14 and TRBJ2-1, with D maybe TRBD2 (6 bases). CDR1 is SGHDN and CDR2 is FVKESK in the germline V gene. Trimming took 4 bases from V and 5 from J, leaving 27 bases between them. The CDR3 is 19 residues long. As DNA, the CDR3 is TGTGCCAGCAGCCCTACTAAAGGAGGAAGACGGGGGTTTCACAATGAGCAGTTCTTC. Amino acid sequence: CASSPTKGGRRGFHNEQFF.

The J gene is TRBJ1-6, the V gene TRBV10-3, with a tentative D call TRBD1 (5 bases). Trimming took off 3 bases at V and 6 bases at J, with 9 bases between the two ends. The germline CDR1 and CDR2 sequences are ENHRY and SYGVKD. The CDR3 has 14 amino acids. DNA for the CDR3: TGTGCCATCAGTGACAGGGAGGGTAATTCACCCCTCCACTTT. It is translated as CAISDREGNSPLHF.

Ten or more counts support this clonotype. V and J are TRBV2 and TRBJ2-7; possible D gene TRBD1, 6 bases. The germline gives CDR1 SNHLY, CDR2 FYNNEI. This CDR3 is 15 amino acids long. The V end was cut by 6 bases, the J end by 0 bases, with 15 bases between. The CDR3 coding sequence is TGTGCCAGCAGGCCCACCGACAGGCTCTCCTACGAGCAGTACTTC. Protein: CASRPTDRLSYEQYF.

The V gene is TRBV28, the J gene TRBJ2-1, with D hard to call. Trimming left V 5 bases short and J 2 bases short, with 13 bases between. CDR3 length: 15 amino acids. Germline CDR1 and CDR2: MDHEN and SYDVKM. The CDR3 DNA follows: TGTGCCAGCAGTAAACCCGGTAGCCCCTACAATGAGCAGTTCTTC. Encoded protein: CASSKPGSPYNEQFF.

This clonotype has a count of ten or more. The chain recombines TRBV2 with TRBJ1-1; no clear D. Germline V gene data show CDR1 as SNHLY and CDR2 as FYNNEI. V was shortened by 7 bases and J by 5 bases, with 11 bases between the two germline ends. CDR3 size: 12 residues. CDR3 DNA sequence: TGTGCCAGCAATCTGGGTGGAACTGAAGCTTTCTTT. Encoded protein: CASNLGGTEAFF.

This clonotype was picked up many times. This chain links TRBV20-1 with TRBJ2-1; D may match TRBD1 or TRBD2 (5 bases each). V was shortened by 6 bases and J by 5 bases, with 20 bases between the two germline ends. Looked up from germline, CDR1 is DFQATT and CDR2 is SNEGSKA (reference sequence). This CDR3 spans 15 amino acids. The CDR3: CSASPPWDAHNEQFF. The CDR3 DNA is TGCAGTGCGTCTCCTCCCTGGGACGCCCACAATGAGCAGTTCTTC.

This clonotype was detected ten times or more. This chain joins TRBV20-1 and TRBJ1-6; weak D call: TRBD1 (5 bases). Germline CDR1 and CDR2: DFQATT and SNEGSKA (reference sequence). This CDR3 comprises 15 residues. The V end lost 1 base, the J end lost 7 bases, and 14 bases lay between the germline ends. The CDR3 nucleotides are TGCAGTGCTAGAGCTCCGACAGTCAAAAATTCACCCCTCCACTTT. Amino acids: CSARAPTVKNSPLHF.

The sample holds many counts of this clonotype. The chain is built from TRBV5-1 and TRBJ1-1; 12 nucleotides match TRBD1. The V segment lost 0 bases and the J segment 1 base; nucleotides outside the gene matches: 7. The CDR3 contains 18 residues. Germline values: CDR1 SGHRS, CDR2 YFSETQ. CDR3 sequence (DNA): TGCGCCAGCAGCTTGGACCACCGGGACAGGGGGCAGAACACTGAAGCTTTCTTT. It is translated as CASSLDHRDRGQNTEAFF. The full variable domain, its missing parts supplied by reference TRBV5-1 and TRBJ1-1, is KAGVTQTPRYLIKTRGQQVTLSCSPISGHRSVSWYQQTPGQGLQFLFEYFSETQRNKGNFPGRFSGRQFSNSRSEMNVSTLELGDSALYLCASSLDHRDRGQNTEAFFGQGTRLTVV.

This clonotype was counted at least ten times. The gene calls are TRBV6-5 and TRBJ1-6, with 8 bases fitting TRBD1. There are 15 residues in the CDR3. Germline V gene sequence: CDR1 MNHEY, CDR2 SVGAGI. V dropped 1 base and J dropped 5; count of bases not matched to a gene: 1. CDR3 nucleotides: TGTGCCAGCAGTTACTGGGACAGGAATAATTCACCCCTCCACTTT. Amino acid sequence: CASSYWDRNNSPLHF.

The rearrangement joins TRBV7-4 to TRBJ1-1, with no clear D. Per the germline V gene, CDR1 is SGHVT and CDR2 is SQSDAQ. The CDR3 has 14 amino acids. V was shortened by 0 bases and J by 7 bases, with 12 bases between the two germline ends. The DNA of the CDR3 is TGTGCCAGCAGCTTAGCTTGCAGAAACTTTGAAGCTTTCTTT. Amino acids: CASSLACRNFEAFF.